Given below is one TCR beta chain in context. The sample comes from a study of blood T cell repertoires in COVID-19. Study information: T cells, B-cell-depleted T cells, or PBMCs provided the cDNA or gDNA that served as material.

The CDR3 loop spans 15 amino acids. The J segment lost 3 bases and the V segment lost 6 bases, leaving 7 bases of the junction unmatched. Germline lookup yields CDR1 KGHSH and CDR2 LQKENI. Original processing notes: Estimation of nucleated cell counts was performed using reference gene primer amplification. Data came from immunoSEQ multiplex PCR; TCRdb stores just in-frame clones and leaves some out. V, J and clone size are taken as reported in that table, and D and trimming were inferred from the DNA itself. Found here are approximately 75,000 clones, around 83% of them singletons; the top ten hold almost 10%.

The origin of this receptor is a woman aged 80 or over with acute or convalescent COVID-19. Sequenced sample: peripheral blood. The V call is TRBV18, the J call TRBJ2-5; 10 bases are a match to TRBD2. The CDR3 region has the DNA TGTGCCAGCTCCCCGCCTAGCGGGGGAGAAGAGACCCAGTACTTC. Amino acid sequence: CASSPPSGGEETQYF.